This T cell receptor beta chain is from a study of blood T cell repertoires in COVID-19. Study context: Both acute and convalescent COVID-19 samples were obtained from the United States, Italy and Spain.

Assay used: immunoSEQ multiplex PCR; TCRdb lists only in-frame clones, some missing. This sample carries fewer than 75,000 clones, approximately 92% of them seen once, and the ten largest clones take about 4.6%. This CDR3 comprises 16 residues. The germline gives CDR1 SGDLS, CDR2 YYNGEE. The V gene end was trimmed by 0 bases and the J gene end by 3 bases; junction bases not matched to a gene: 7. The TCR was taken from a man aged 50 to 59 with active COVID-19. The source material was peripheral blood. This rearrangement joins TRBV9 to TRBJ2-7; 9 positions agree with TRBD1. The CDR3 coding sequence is TGTGCCAGCAGCGTAGCCGGGACAGGGTCGATCTACGAGCAGTACTTC. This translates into CASSVAGTGSIYEQYF.